This is a list of T cell receptor beta chains from one sample in a study of CD8+ T cells in alopecia areata. The protocol was immunoSEQ multiplex PCR, while the TCRdb copy is restricted to in-frame clones and leaves out a portion. The sample has around 140,000 clones, nearly 55% seen once. The sequencing here drew on CD8+ T cells sorted from blood, taken at week 4, from a patient treated with tofacitinib. These receptors all stem from a human donor with alopecia areata. The CDR3 runs from the conserved cysteine through the conserved F or W. D genes are given only for firm matches. Some rows have no size entry. The others give once, few or many, or a class for an expanded clone.

DNA,CDR3,V,size,J,D
TGTGCCAGCAGCTCCTCTCTCGAGGGAGAACACAATGAGCAGTTCTTC,CASSSSLEGEHNEQFF,TRBV7-9,NA,TRBJ2-1,NA
TGTGCCAGCAGCGTAACCCGGGGAGATGGCTACACCTTC,CASSVTRGDGYTF,TRBV9,NA,TRBJ1-2,NA
TGCGCCAGCAGCTTGGAAAATTCACCGTACGAGCAGTACTTC,CASSLENSPYEQYF,TRBV5-1,NA,TRBJ2-7,NA
TGTGCCAGCAGTTACGGGGGCTCTGGCAATCAGCCCCAGCATTTT,CASSYGGSGNQPQHF,TRBV6-5,few,TRBJ1-5,NA
TGTGCCAGCAGCCCCGGGACAGGGAATGGCTACACCTTC,CASSPGTGNGYTF,TRBV5-6,NA,TRBJ1-2,TRBD1
TGTGCCTGGAGAACAGAGCTTGTCACTGAAGCTTTCTTT,CAWRTELVTEAFF,TRBV30,NA,TRBJ1-1,NA
TGCGCCAGCAGTGTGCTCGGGGAAAATGAGCAGTTCTTC,CASSVLGENEQFF,TRBV5-1,NA,TRBJ2-1,NA
TGTGCCTGGAGCGCCGGGACAGGGAATCAGCCCCAGCATTTT,CAWSAGTGNQPQHF,TRBV30,NA,TRBJ1-5,TRBD1
TGTGCCAGCAGCCAAGTCACAGGGGGCAGAGATACGCAGTATTTT,CASSQVTGGRDTQYF,TRBV7-3,NA,TRBJ2-3,TRBD1
TGTGCCAGCAGTTTTGGGGTCGGGGAGCTGTTTTTT,CASSFGVGELFF,TRBV27,NA,TRBJ2-2,NA
TGTGCCAGTATCTATTGGGGGAACGGCGGGGAGCTGTTTTTT,CASIYWGNGGELFF,TRBV19,NA,TRBJ2-2,NA
TGTGCCAGCAGCCAAAGACAGGGGGGAAGGTATGACACTGAAGCTTTCTTT,CASSQRQGGRYDTEAFF,TRBV5-4,NA,TRBJ1-1,TRBD1
TGTGCCAGCAGCCCACTTTCTTCTGGCTACACCTTC,CASSPLSSGYTF,TRBV5-6,NA,TRBJ1-2,NA
TGTGCCACCAGCAGAGATATTGCCGCGTATAATTCACCCCTCCACTTT,CATSRDIAAYNSPLHF,TRBV15,NA,TRBJ1-6,NA
TGTGCCAGTGTCCCGGACAGGGGCTATGGCTACACCTTC,CASVPDRGYGYTF,TRBV6-5,NA,TRBJ1-2,TRBD1
TGTGCCATCACCGTGGGCGGACCCAAGGATACGCAGTATTTT,CAITVGGPKDTQYF,TRBV10-3,NA,TRBJ2-3,NA
TGCGCCAGCCTAGCCGCTAGCTACGAGCAGTACTTC,CASLAASYEQYF,TRBV10-2,NA,TRBJ2-7,NA
TGCGCCAGCAGCTTGGCGGACAGGGTGAAGGGGGAAGAGACCCAGTACTTC,CASSLADRVKGEETQYF,TRBV5-1,NA,TRBJ2-5,TRBD1
TGTGCCAGCAGTTACTCCGAGGGGACCTACGAGCAGTACTTC,CASSYSEGTYEQYF,TRBV6-5,NA,TRBJ2-7,NA
TGCGCCAGCAGCCCCCGGACAGCAGTCGATGAGCAGTTCTTC,CASSPRTAVDEQFF,TRBV5-1,NA,TRBJ2-1,NA
TGTGCCAGCAGCGTTGGGGACAGGGAGTACGAGCAGTACTTC,CASSVGDREYEQYF,TRBV9,NA,TRBJ2-7,TRBD1
TGTGCCTGGAGTGCGGGGGACACCGGGGAGCTGTTTTTT,CAWSAGDTGELFF,TRBV30,NA,TRBJ2-2,NA
TGTGCCAGCAGTCCCCGGGACATCCCCTACAATGAGCAGTTCTTC,CASSPRDIPYNEQFF,TRBV2,few,TRBJ2-1,NA
TGCGCCAGCAGCCAAGTCCTGGGGGGACTAGCGGACAATGAGCAGTTCTTC,CASSQVLGGLADNEQFF,TRBV4-3,NA,TRBJ2-1,TRBD2
TGCGCCAGCAGCCACGTAGGAGGGACTGAAGCTTTCTTT,CASSHVGGTEAFF,TRBV4-1,NA,TRBJ1-1,NA
TGTGCCAGCAGCCGGCTAAACAGGAAACGGGGAAACAATCAGCCCCAGCATTTT,CASSRLNRKRGNNQPQHF,TRBV5-6,NA,TRBJ1-5,NA
TGTGCCAGCAGTTCCCCCGTTACAGAGACCCAGTACTTC,CASSSPVTETQYF,TRBV6-5,NA,TRBJ2-5,NA
TGCGCCAGCAGCCGGACAGGGAGAGAGGAAGAGACCCAGTACTTC,CASSRTGREEETQYF,TRBV5-1,NA,TRBJ2-5,TRBD1
TGTGCCAGCAGCGAAGCGATACCCACAGATACGCAGTATTTT,CASSEAIPTDTQYF,TRBV2,few,TRBJ2-3,NA
TGTGCCAGCAGCTCACCGGGACTAGCTGAAAACATTCAGTACTTC,CASSSPGLAENIQYF,TRBV7-9,few,TRBJ2-4,TRBD2
TGTGCCAGCAGCTTGAACTATGGCTACACCTTC,CASSLNYGYTF,TRBV5-6,NA,TRBJ1-2,NA
TGTGCCAGCAGCGTAGGGGTGAGGGCCACTGAAGCTTTCTTT,CASSVGVRATEAFF,TRBV9,NA,TRBJ1-1,NA
TGTGCCAGCACTCGGACAGGGGGCTACGAGCAGTACTTC,CASTRTGGYEQYF,TRBV27,NA,TRBJ2-7,TRBD1
TGTGCCATCAGTGAGGGTACACCGAATCAGCCCCAGCATTTT,CAISEGTPNQPQHF,TRBV10-3,NA,TRBJ1-5,NA
TGCGCCAGCAGCCAAGTTCGGGAAAGGGGTAACGAGCAGTTCTTC,CASSQVRERGNEQFF,TRBV4-1,NA,TRBJ2-1,NA
TGTGCCAGCAGTGGTTTGACAGGGGAAAAAGAGACCCAGTACTTC,CASSGLTGEKETQYF,TRBV2,NA,TRBJ2-5,TRBD1
TGTGCCAGCAGTCGACTAGAGGTATCCTACAATGAGCAGTTCTTC,CASSRLEVSYNEQFF,TRBV25-1,NA,TRBJ2-1,NA